This section outlines one T cell receptor beta chain sequence together with its context. This entry is derived from a study of blood T cell repertoires in COVID-19. In the source study's methods: From reference gene primer amplification, estimates of nucleated cell counts were derived. Sequencing used immunoSEQ multiplex PCR; TCRdb keeps in-frame clones, though not all of them. V and J calls and clone size come straight from that table; D and trimming were deduced from the DNA. The sample holds approximately 37,000 clones, over 70% seen once. The CDR3 runs 16 residues. With 5 bases clipped from V and 4 bases from J, the junction kept 5 bases outside the gene matches. Per the germline V gene, CDR1 is KGHDR and CDR2 is SFDVKD.

The sequenced material came from peripheral blood. J is TRBJ2-3 and V is TRBV24-1; 13 bases are a match to TRBD2. This receptor was obtained from a man older than 75 with active COVID-19. Written as DNA, the CDR3 is TGTGCCACCAGTGGTGAGACTAGCGGGAGGCCAGATACGCAGTATTTT. Protein product: CATSGETSGRPDTQYF.